These 5 T cell receptor beta chains share one sample of origin, sequenced in a study of cytomegalovirus exposure and HLA in healthy donors. TCRdb's copy holds only in-frame clones and misses some; the assay was immunoSEQ multiplex PCR. The table includes roughly 260,000 clones, roughly 90% detected once. Sequenced input: PBMCs. These receptor sequences come from a woman younger than 30 in good health and CMV-seronegative.

This chain connects TRBV5-4 to TRBJ1-6, with a possible D match to TRBD1 (6 bases). Looked up from germline, CDR1 is SGHNT and CDR2 is YYREEE (reference sequence). The CDR3 runs to 14 residues. V was pared by 3 bases and J by 5 bases, with 9 bases between. The CDR3 here is CASSSYRDNSPLHF. The DNA for the CDR3 is TGTGCCAGCAGCTCCTACAGGGATAATTCACCCCTCCACTTT.

This chain connects TRBV29-1 to TRBJ1-2; D may be TRBD1 (6 bases). The CDR3 runs to 14 residues. Per germline, CDR1 SQVTM and CDR2 ANQGSEA. V dropped 0 bases and J dropped 4 bases, with 12 bases sitting between them. CDR3: CSVEDRGGSYGYTF. For the CDR3, the DNA is TGCAGCGTTGAAGATCGCGGGGGCAGCTATGGCTACACCTTC.

The V and J genes are TRBV11-2 and TRBJ2-3, with D unclear. The ends were cut back, 5 bases at V and 4 bases at J, with 7 bases in the middle. The CDR3 consists of 12 residues. The germline V gene encodes CDR1 SGHAT and CDR2 FQNNGV. CDR3 nucleotides: TGTGCCAGCAGCCCCCCCGCAGATACGCAGTATTTT. This sequence encodes CASSPPADTQYF.

The rearrangement uses TRBV7-3 and TRBJ2-4, with 9 bases lining up with TRBD2. The germline CDR1 and CDR2 sequences are SGHTA and FQGTGA. The CDR3 spans 13 residues. V dropped 11 bases and J dropped 5; count of bases not matched to a gene: 7. The CDR3 reads CAGKAGGENIQYF. CDR3 in DNA: TGTGCCGGTAAAGCGGGGGGAGAAAACATTCAGTACTTC.

In this sample, this clone turned up a few times. The chain has TRBV11-2 and TRBJ1-5; 8 nucleotides align to TRBD1. The length of the CDR3 is 14 residues. Germline trimming cut 7 bases from V and 7 bases from J; bases unmatched to any gene: 9. Germline CDR1 reads SGHAT; CDR2 reads FQNNGV. The CDR3 DNA reads TGTGCCAGCACCCACCGGGACAGGCGGCAGCCCCAGCATTTT. Translating it yields CASTHRDRRQPQHF.